What follows are 32 T cell receptor beta chains derived from one specimen sequenced in a study of cytomegalovirus exposure and HLA in healthy donors. Both 60 Vbeta primers and 13 Jbeta primers went into the PCR. The method was immunoSEQ multiplex PCR; TCRdb's version includes in-frame clones alone and lacks a portion of them. In the table there are roughly 200,000 clones, 70% to 80% of which are singletons. Specimen: PBMCs. The receptors were sampled from a girl aged 10 to 17 in good health and CMV-seropositive.

This chain uses TRBV9 with TRBJ1-2, with 8 bases aligning to TRBD1. The CDR3 spans 14 residues. J lost 5 bases, V lost 3 bases, and 6 bases had no gene match. Germline V gene lookup returns CDR1 SGDLS and CDR2 YYNGEE. The CDR3 bases are TGTGCCAGCAGCGACGGACAGGGTGTTTATGGCTACACCTTC. This codes for CASSDGQGVYGYTF. The full variable domain, in which reference TRBV9 and TRBJ1-2 provide the parts outside the CDR3, is DSGVTQTPKHLITATGQRVTLRCSPRSGDLSVYWYQQSLDQGLQFLIQYYNGEERAKGNILERFSAQQFPDLHSELNLSSLELGDSALYFCASSDGQGVYGYTFGSGTRLTVV.

This clone has just a few counts. The chain joins TRBV4-1 to TRBJ2-7; D perhaps matches TRBD1 (6 bases). The CDR3 spans 15 residues. The germline V gene encodes CDR1 MGHRA and CDR2 YSYEKL. Trimming pared 3 bases from V and 3 bases from J, leaving 15 bases between. The CDR3, as DNA: TGCGCCAGCAGCCACGAGCGGACAGAACTCTACGAGCAGTACTTC. Its protein product is CASSHERTELYEQYF.

The chain carries TRBV6-1 and TRBJ1-2; 9 nucleotides align to TRBD1. The CDR3 sequence is 13 residues long. V lost 5 bases to trimming and J lost 7 bases; unmatched junction nucleotides: 5. Germline V gene data show CDR1 as MNHNS and CDR2 as SASEGT. DNA for the CDR3: TGTGCCAGCAGTCCCTGGACAGGGGTTGGCTACACCTTC. This codes for CASSPWTGVGYTF.

The rearrangement links TRBV7-2 to TRBJ2-7; the D gene is possibly TRBD1 (5 bases). Germline assignment: CDR1 SGHTA and CDR2 FQGNSA. The CDR3 totals 15 residues. Trimming shortened V by 0 bases and J by 3 bases, and 12 bases separated the two germline ends. CDR3 loop: CASSLAGQGSYEQYF. As DNA, the CDR3 is TGTGCCAGCAGCTTAGCGGGGCAGGGAAGCTACGAGCAGTACTTC.

The CDR3 loop reads CASRQGAAGELFF. Written as DNA, the CDR3 is TGTGCCAGCAGACAGGGGGCCGCCGGGGAGCTGTTTTTT. The rearrangement links TRBV13 to TRBJ2-2; 9 positions agree with TRBD1. Germline V lookup: CDR1 PRHDT, CDR2 FYEKMQ (reference sequence). The CDR3 sequence is 13 residues long. After removal of 6 bases from V and 6 bases from J, the junction contained 2 bases not matched to a gene. Using reference TRBV13 and TRBJ2-2 for the parts outside the CDR3, the full variable domain is AAGVIQSPRHLIKEKRETATLKCYPIPRHDTVYWYQQGPGQDPQFLISFYEKMQSDKGSIPDRFSAQQFSDYHSELNMSSLELGDSALYFCASRQGAAGELFFGEGSRLTVL.

Comments on this clone: Other DNA variants within this sample encode the same CDR3. The chain is built from TRBV5-1 and TRBJ2-3, with 10 positions matching TRBD2. The V gene's germline CDR1 is SGHRS and CDR2 YFSETQ. V shed 0 bases, J shed 6 bases, and the junction held 4 bases outside the gene matches. The CDR3 runs 15 residues. The CDR3, as DNA: TGCGCCAGCAGCTTGGGTAGCGGGGGGACTGATACGCAGTATTTT. This sequence encodes CASSLGSGGTDTQYF.

This CDR3 is CATKLGGGQEPQHF. As DNA, the CDR3 is TGTGCCACCAAACTAGGCGGGGGGCAGGAGCCCCAGCATTTT. The chain has TRBV6-5 and TRBJ1-5, with D perhaps matching TRBD1 (6 bases). The CDR3 has 14 residues. Germline CDR1 and CDR2: MNHEY and SVGAGI. Trimming cost V 10 bases and J 8 bases, with 21 bases left between them.

V usage is TRBV5-1 and J usage is TRBJ2-3; TRBD1 aligns across 7 bases. Germline CDR1 SGHRS, CDR2 YFSETQ. The junction had 11 bases not matched to a gene; V was cut back by 4 bases and J by 0 bases. The CDR3 totals 17 residues. The CDR3: CASSGGVDRSSTDTQYF. CDR3 nucleotide sequence: TGCGCCAGCAGCGGCGGAGTGGACAGGTCTAGCACAGATACGCAGTATTTT.

This clone was counted once. V usage is TRBV30 and J usage is TRBJ2-1, with TRBD1 identical over 10 bases. Germline assignment: CDR1 GTSNPN and CDR2 SVGIG (reference sequence). The V and J ends lost 0 bases and 5 bases, in that order; junction bases with no gene match: 1. CDR3 length: 14 residues. CDR3 protein: CAWSVGTGDNEQFF. The CDR3 DNA sequence: TGTGCCTGGAGTGTCGGGACAGGGGACAATGAGCAGTTCTTC.

A few counts support this clone. This chain connects TRBV15 to TRBJ1-4, with D possibly TRBD1 on 5 matching bases. The CDR3 has 16 amino acids. Germline CDR1 reads LNHNV; CDR2 reads YYDKDF (reference sequence). Trimming took 5 bases from V and 8 from J, leaving 21 bases between them. DNA of the CDR3: TGTGCCACCAGCGCCATACCGGGACTCCGAGGAGAAAAACTGTTTTTT. It codes for CATSAIPGLRGEKLFF.

V and J are TRBV6-5 and TRBJ2-2, with unresolved D. Germline V gene data show CDR1 as MNHEY and CDR2 as SVGAGI. Trimming cost V 6 bases and J 1 base, with 6 bases left between them. CDR3 length equals 13 residues. The CDR3 loop is CASRLWNTGELFF. CDR3 nucleotides: TGTGCCAGCAGACTTTGGAACACCGGGGAGCTGTTTTTT.

V usage is TRBV18 and J usage is TRBJ1-1; 10 bases fit TRBD1. The CDR3 is 14 residues long. Germline CDR1 reads KGHSH; CDR2 reads LQKENI. The J segment lost 3 bases and the V segment lost 2 bases, leaving 0 bases of the junction unmatched. The CDR3 region is CASSPGTGDTEAFF. The CDR3 nucleotides read TGTGCCAGCTCACCAGGGACAGGGGACACTGAAGCTTTCTTT.

This clone was seen a single time. The V gene is TRBV4-1, the J gene TRBJ2-5, with 8 bases matching TRBD2. The CDR3 extends over 15 amino acids. V dropped 4 bases and J dropped 3; count of bases not matched to a gene: 7. The V gene's germline CDR1 is MGHRA and CDR2 YSYEKL. The CDR3 bases are TGCGCCAGCAGCCCCCTTGGCGGGGGGAAAGAGACCCAGTACTTC. Its translation is CASSPLGGGKETQYF.

This clone was detected only once. This chain joins TRBV7-9 and TRBJ2-7; 7 bases align to TRBD1. The V and J ends lost 2 bases and 0 bases, in that order; junction bases with no gene match: 10. Germline-derived CDR1 and CDR2 are SEHNR and FQNEAQ (reference sequence). CDR3 length: 17 amino acids. CDR3 nucleotide sequence: TGTGCCAGCAGCTTAACCGACAGGGCACAAAGCTCCTACGAGCAGTACTTC. As protein: CASSLTDRAQSSYEQYF.

This chain joins TRBV10-1 and TRBJ2-3; TRBD2 is a possible D gene (6 bases). Germline CDR1 reads WNHNN; CDR2 reads SYGVQD (reference sequence). The V end was cut by 8 bases, the J end by 3 bases, with 9 bases between. The CDR3 consists of 12 residues. CDR3 region: CASGDLTDTQYF. In DNA, the CDR3 is TGCGCCAGCGGGGACTTGACAGATACGCAGTATTTT.

The rearrangement links TRBV10-3 to TRBJ1-2; no clear D. CDR3 length: 13 amino acids. CDR1 ENHRY and CDR2 SYGVKD come from the germline V gene. The V end was cut by 2 bases, the J end by 1 base, with 5 bases between. CDR3 protein: CAISEALNYGYTF. The CDR3 DNA is TGTGCCATCAGTGAGGCGCTTAACTATGGCTACACCTTC.

J is TRBJ1-2 and V is TRBV7-2; D not resolved. The CDR3 runs 16 residues. The V end lost 3 bases, the J end lost 8 bases, and 22 bases lay between the germline ends. Germline CDR1 and CDR2: SGHTA and FQGNSA. The CDR3 DNA is TGTGCCAGCAGCTTCGGTGTTTTAGCGTCCGCTGGGGGCTACACCTTC. Amino acid sequence: CASSFGVLASAGGYTF.

The rearrangement joins TRBV7-2 to TRBJ2-5, with 9 positions matching TRBD2. CDR1 and CDR2 (germline): SGHTA, FQGNSA. J was trimmed by 7 bases and V by 7 bases; bases with no gene match: 10. This CDR3 has 14 residues. DNA of the CDR3: TGTGCCAGCATAAGGGGGCGGGGGGGCGTGACCCAGTACTTC. Its protein product is CASIRGRGGVTQYF.

This clone was observed once. Other DNA variants within this sample encode the same CDR3. This rearrangement joins TRBV6-6 to TRBJ1-3; D might be TRBD1 (6 bases). The CDR3 has 15 residues. Germline CDR1 reads MNHNY; CDR2 reads SVGAGI (reference sequence). Trimming cost V 0 bases and J 1 base, with 7 bases left between them. This CDR3 is CASSYSQGSGNTIYF. In DNA form, the CDR3 reads TGTGCCAGCAGTTACTCTCAGGGGTCTGGAAACACCATATATTTT.

The chain carries TRBV6-6 and TRBJ1-2, with D possibly being TRBD1 (5 bases). Germline CDR1 MNHNY, CDR2 SVGAGI (reference sequence). The germline V and J ends were trimmed by 4 bases and 7 bases, with 10 bases remaining between them. The CDR3 covers 12 residues. CDR3 in amino acids: CASSSGQTGYTF. Written as DNA, the CDR3 is TGTGCCAGCAGTTCTGGACAAACTGGCTACACCTTC.

The genes are TRBV4-3 and TRBJ2-5, with unresolved D. V gave up 0 bases and J gave up 3 bases, with 8 bases separating them. The germline V gene has CDR1 LGHNA and CDR2 YSLEER. The CDR3 contains 14 residues. The CDR3 is CASSQEAREETQYF. CDR3 bases: TGCGCCAGCAGCCAAGAAGCCCGGGAAGAGACCCAGTACTTC.

The chain has TRBV5-4 and TRBJ1-2; D is uncertain. Trimming stripped 0 bases from V and 4 bases from J, with 7 bases between. The CDR3 spans 13 residues. Germline CDR1 reads SGHNT; CDR2 reads YYREEE (reference sequence). CDR3 sequence reads: CASSLDSIYGYTF. In DNA, the CDR3 is TGTGCCAGCAGCTTGGACAGTATCTATGGCTACACCTTC.

V is TRBV5-1 and J is TRBJ2-2; D possibly corresponds to TRBD2 (5 bases). V gave up 4 bases and J gave up 2 bases, with 15 bases separating them. This CDR3 is built from 16 residues. Germline lookup yields CDR1 SGHRS and CDR2 YFSETQ. The CDR3 sequence is CASSPQARTNTGELFF. The DNA for the CDR3 is TGCGCCAGCAGCCCCCAAGCCAGGACTAACACCGGGGAGCTGTTTTTT.

As DNA, the CDR3 is TGTGCCAGCAGACAGTCCTACGAGCAGTACTTC. Translation gives CASRQSYEQYF. This chain connects TRBV6-1 to TRBJ2-7; D call uncertain. Germline V gives CDR1 MNHNS, CDR2 SASEGT. The CDR3 totals 11 residues. The V gene lost 6 bases and the J gene lost 1 base, with 4 bases spanning the gap.

The chain has TRBV2 and TRBJ2-7; 9 bases fit TRBD1. There are 15 residues in the CDR3. The germline gives CDR1 SNHLY, CDR2 FYNNEI. Unmatched junction bases numbered 10, after V lost 6 bases and J lost 4 bases. The CDR3 reads CASRLGTGQIYEQYF. CDR3 bases: TGTGCCAGCAGGCTAGGGACAGGGCAAATTTACGAGCAGTACTTC.

The chain combines TRBV9 with TRBJ2-7; the match to TRBD2 covers 15 bases. V shed 3 bases and J 3 bases; nucleotides not matched to a gene: 4. Germline V gives CDR1 SGDLS, CDR2 YYNGEE. The CDR3 runs to 16 residues. CDR3 amino acids: CASSAGLAGGNYEQYF. The CDR3 nucleotides read TGTGCCAGCAGCGCGGGACTAGCGGGGGGAAACTACGAGCAGTACTTC. Full variable domain (remainder filled in from reference TRBV9 and TRBJ2-7): DSGVTQTPKHLITATGQRVTLRCSPRSGDLSVYWYQQSLDQGLQFLIQYYNGEERAKGNILERFSAQQFPDLHSELNLSSLELGDSALYFCASSAGLAGGNYEQYFGPGTRLTVT.

This CDR3 is CASSPTGPEAFF. CDR3 DNA: TGTGCCAGCAGTCCCACAGGGCCTGAAGCTTTCTTT. This chain links TRBV6-1 with TRBJ1-1, with D tentatively TRBD1 (6 bases). The CDR3 is made up of 12 amino acids. The germline CDR1 and CDR2 sequences are MNHNS and SASEGT. Trimming cost V 5 bases and J 6 bases, with 10 bases left between them.

The chain links TRBV5-1 to TRBJ1-5; 7 bases match TRBD1. The CDR3 spans 15 residues. In germline, CDR1 is SGHRS, CDR2 YFSETQ. V trimming: 4 bases; J trimming: 1 base; junction bases outside the gene matches: 5. CDR3 region: CASSRTGESNQPQHF. The CDR3 coding sequence is TGCGCCAGCAGCCGAACAGGGGAGAGCAATCAGCCCCAGCATTTT.

CDR3 sequence reads: CASSLVSPTLQGANGYTF. Written as DNA, the CDR3 is TGTGCCAGCAGTTTAGTTTCCCCTACACTACAGGGTGCCAATGGCTACACCTTC. The chain combines TRBV28 with TRBJ1-2; possibly TRBD1 for D (6 bases). CDR1 and CDR2 (germline): MDHEN, SYDVKM. The CDR3 has 18 amino acids. The V end was cut by 2 bases, the J end by 6 bases, with 25 bases between.

The chain recombines TRBV2 with TRBJ1-1; D is unresolved. This CDR3 contains 10 residues. Germline values: CDR1 SNHLY, CDR2 FYNNEI. Trimming took off 6 bases at V and 8 bases at J, with 7 bases between the two ends. This chain's CDR3 is CASRTWEAFF. For the CDR3, the DNA is TGTGCCAGCAGGACTTGGGAAGCTTTCTTT.

This chain joins TRBV6-1 and TRBJ1-2; no clear D. Trimming pared 6 bases from V and 6 bases from J, leaving 11 bases between. Germline CDR1 is MNHNS and CDR2 is SASEGT. The length of the CDR3 is 12 residues. CDR3 DNA sequence: TGTGCCAGCAGACCTGACAAGGATGGCTACACCTTC. Its protein product is CASRPDKDGYTF.

This clone was counted between two and nine times. This chain connects TRBV27 to TRBJ1-5, with D perhaps matching TRBD1 (6 bases). CDR3 length equals 15 residues. V was pared by 4 bases and J by 3 bases, with 13 bases between. Germline V gene data show CDR1 as MNHEY and CDR2 as SMNVEV (reference sequence). CDR3 region: CASSSTGFYNQPQHF. The CDR3 nucleotides are TGTGCCAGCAGTTCGACAGGTTTTTACAATCAGCCCCAGCATTTT.